One sample yielded the 15 T cell receptor beta chains listed below, sequenced in a study of blood T cell repertoires in COVID-19. Assay: immunoSEQ multiplex PCR; the TCRdb copy retains only in-frame clones and omits some. This sample has some 56,000 clones, with around four fifths found just once. Input material: peripheral blood. These receptors originate from a woman older than 75 with acute or convalescent COVID-19.

The chain has TRBV3-1 (or the pseudogene TRBV3-2) and TRBJ1-5; 7 bases line up with TRBD1. Per germline, CDR1 LGHDT and CDR2 YNNKEL (reference sequence). After removal of 3 bases from V and 6 bases from J, the junction contained 11 bases not matched to a gene. The CDR3 is 16 amino acids. CDR3 nucleotide sequence: TGTGCCAGCAGCCATACCGGGACAGATGTTCCTCAGCCCCAGCATTTT. It translates to CASSHTGTDVPQPQHF.

V usage is TRBV11-2 and J usage is TRBJ2-2; D not certain. Germline V gene sequence: CDR1 SGHAT, CDR2 FQNNGV. Deletions cut 5 bases from V and 3 bases from J, with 4 bases between. This CDR3 region has 12 residues. The CDR3 here is CASSRDTGELFF. CDR3 DNA: TGTGCCAGCAGCCGAGACACCGGGGAGCTGTTTTTT.

This sequence joins TRBV7-2 and TRBJ1-2, with D possibly TRBD1 on 5 matching bases. V was shortened by 5 bases and J by 7 bases, with 14 bases between the two germline ends. The CDR3 is 13 residues long. Per germline, CDR1 SGHTA and CDR2 FQGNSA. CDR3 bases: TGTGCCAGCAGCCCCGGCGGGGCCGCTGGCTACACCTTC. It translates to CASSPGGAAGYTF.

This clone was seen a few times. This chain uses TRBV10-3 with TRBJ1-1; a weak D match, TRBD1 (5 bases). The CDR3 consists of 14 residues. Germline V gene lookup returns CDR1 ENHRY and CDR2 SYGVKD. Trimming removed 6 bases from V and 1 base from J, with 12 bases in between. In DNA, the CDR3 is TGTGCCATCAGCGAACCTGGACAGAACACTGAAGCTTTCTTT. Its translation: CAISEPGQNTEAFF.

This chain uses TRBV7-2 with TRBJ2-2; TRBD1 aligns across 7 bases. This CDR3 spans 15 amino acids. The trim removed 4 bases at V and 7 bases at J, leaving 9 bases unmatched. From germline, CDR1 is SGHTA and CDR2 FQGNSA. CDR3 sequence reads: CASSSTTGVGGELFF. Written as DNA, the CDR3 is TGTGCCAGCAGCTCGACAACAGGGGTTGGCGGGGAGCTGTTTTTT.

V is TRBV5-4 and J is TRBJ2-1, with D possibly TRBD2 on 7 matching bases. Trimming stripped 2 bases from V and 3 bases from J, with 15 bases between. Germline V gives CDR1 SGHNT, CDR2 YYREEE (reference sequence). The CDR3 consists of 16 residues. Here the CDR3 DNA reads TGTGCCAGCAGCTTCATAGGGGGGGGGAACTACAATGAGCAGTTCTTC. It codes for CASSFIGGGNYNEQFF.

This chain uses TRBV6-2 or TRBV6-3 with TRBJ1-1; TRBD1 is a possible D gene (6 bases). Germline CDR1 reads MNHEY; CDR2 reads SVGEGT. V gave up 6 bases and J gave up 10 bases, with 15 bases separating them. This CDR3 comprises 12 residues. Here the CDR3 reads CASSPAWGRAFF. The CDR3 coding sequence is TGTGCCAGCAGCCCGGCCTGGGGGCGAGCTTTCTTT.

This chain connects TRBV11-2 to TRBJ1-5; D is unresolved. This CDR3 has 13 residues. V was clipped by 5 bases and J by 4 bases, with 9 bases between them. The germline V gene encodes CDR1 SGHAT and CDR2 FQNNGV. CDR3 protein: CASSTTGNQPQHF. Written as DNA, the CDR3 is TGTGCCAGCAGCACGACCGGGAATCAGCCCCAGCATTTT.

Comment on this clone: The conserved phenylalanine or tryptophan is not found at the CDR3 terminus, so this likely reflects a read error. The DNA is omitted, as the CDR3 cannot be located on it reliably, and the CDR3 follows TCRdb's listing. The V gene is TRBV10-3, the J gene TRBJ1-1. The V gene's germline CDR1 is ENHRY and CDR2 SYGVKD. The CDR3 sequence runs 11 residues, both termini included. This CDR3 reads CAISDDRHEAC.

The sample holds a few counts of this clone. The chain links TRBV30 to TRBJ1-1; D not certain. Germline CDR1 and CDR2: GTSNPN and SVGIG (reference sequence). The V end lost 4 bases, the J end lost 3 bases, and 12 bases lay between the germline ends. This CDR3 is 13 amino acids long. The CDR3 loop reads CAWNAQVDTEAFF. CDR3 DNA: TGTGCCTGGAATGCTCAGGTGGACACTGAAGCTTTCTTT.

This sequence joins TRBV5-1 and TRBJ2-1, with D uncertain. The CDR3 has 12 amino acids. The germline CDR1 and CDR2 sequences are SGHRS and YFSETQ. V was trimmed by 1 base and J by 6 bases, leaving 5 bases between them. The CDR3 sequence is CASSLPGNEQFF. CDR3 nucleotide sequence: TGCGCCAGCAGCTTGCCGGGCAATGAGCAGTTCTTC.

The chain uses TRBV18 and TRBJ2-3, with 7 bases fitting TRBD1. The CDR3 is 16 amino acids. Germline loops: CDR1 KGHSH, CDR2 LQKENI. The ends lost 3 bases at V and 1 base at J; junction bases unmatched: 7. Written as DNA, the CDR3 is TGTGCCAGCTCACCTCCGGTTGGGACAGGCACAGATACGCAGTATTTT. It is translated as CASSPPVGTGTDTQYF.

This sequence joins TRBV10-1 and TRBJ1-1, with D uncertain. CDR3 length: 13 residues. Deletions cut 10 bases from V and 0 bases from J, with 12 bases between. Germline values: CDR1 WNHNN, CDR2 SYGVQD (reference sequence). The CDR3 reads CATRREMNTEAFF. The DNA for the CDR3 is TGCGCCACGAGAAGAGAGATGAACACTGAAGCTTTCTTT.

The chain employs TRBV28 and TRBJ1-3; 7 bases map to TRBD1. Germline CDR1 is MDHEN and CDR2 is SYDVKM. The V segment lost 8 bases and the J segment 7 bases; nucleotides outside the gene matches: 2. The CDR3 covers 11 residues. CDR3 bases: TGTGCCAGCGGGACAGATAACACCATATATTTT. It is translated as CASGTDNTIYF.

The table lists this clone with many counts. The chain employs TRBV9 and TRBJ1-3; possibly TRBD1 for D (6 bases). V shed 3 bases and J shed 3 bases, with 16 bases lying between them. Germline V gene data show CDR1 as SGDLS and CDR2 as YYNGEE. The CDR3 is 16 residues long. CDR3 coding DNA: TGTGCCAGCAGCGATCAAACAGGGTGGGGTGGAAACACCATATATTTT. This codes for CASSDQTGWGGNTIYF.